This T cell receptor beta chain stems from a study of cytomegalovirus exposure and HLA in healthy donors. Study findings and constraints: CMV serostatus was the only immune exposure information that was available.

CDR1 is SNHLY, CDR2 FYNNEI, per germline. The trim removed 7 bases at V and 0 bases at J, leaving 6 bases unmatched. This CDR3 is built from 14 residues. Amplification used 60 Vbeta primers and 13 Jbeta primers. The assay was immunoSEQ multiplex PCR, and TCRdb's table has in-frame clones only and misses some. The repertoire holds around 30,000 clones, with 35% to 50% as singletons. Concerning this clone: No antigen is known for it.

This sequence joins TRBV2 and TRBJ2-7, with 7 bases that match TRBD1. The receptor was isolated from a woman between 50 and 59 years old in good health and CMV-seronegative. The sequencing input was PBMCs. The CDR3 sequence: CASTPDRSSYEQYF. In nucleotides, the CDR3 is TGTGCCAGCACTCCGGACAGGAGCTCCTACGAGCAGTACTTC.